This entry lists 7 T cell receptor beta chains sequenced from one sample in a study of molecular identifiers for immune sequencing clone quantification. One entry per CDR3 protein results from TCRdb running MiXCR on the PCR reads. Among 100,000 or so distinct CDR3 sequences listed, around a third were seen once. Sequenced sample: naive CD8+ T cells from blood, with Jurkat cell RNA spiked in. Subset given: FACS-sorted CD8+CD4-CCR7+CD45RA+ naive T cells. All receptors derive from a human donor in good health. Some libraries in this study had Jurkat cell RNA spiked in.

This clonotype has a handful of counts. The chain couples TRBV28 to TRBJ2-2, with D possibly matching TRBD1 (6 bases). Germline lookup yields CDR1 MDHEN and CDR2 SYDVKM. Deletions cut 5 bases from V and 6 bases from J, with 13 bases between. The CDR3 is 14 amino acids. CDR3 amino acids: CASSLAWGPGELFF. DNA for the CDR3: TGTGCCAGCAGTCTGGCTTGGGGGCCCGGGGAGCTGTTTTTT.

Remarks on this clonotype: Just one base apart from a much larger clone, this may be a read error. This sequence joins TRBV27 and TRBJ1-5, with 10 bases matching TRBD1. CDR3 length equals 14 residues. CDR1 and CDR2 (germline): MNHEY, SMNVEV (reference sequence). Germline trimming cut 4 bases from V and 9 bases from J; bases unmatched to any gene: 6. CDR3 sequence: CASSSGTGVRPQHF. The CDR3 DNA reads as TGTGCCAGCAGTTCCGGGACAGGGGTTCGGCCCCAGCATTTT.

The sample holds many counts of this clonotype. V and J are TRBV19 and TRBJ2-4; the D call may be TRBD1 or TRBD2 (5 bases each). The germline V and J ends were trimmed by 3 bases and 12 bases, with 24 bases remaining between them. The CDR3 consists of 16 residues. Germline-derived CDR1 and CDR2 are LNHDA and SQIVND (reference sequence). CDR3 sequence: CASSIDGQGSRDRQYF. The CDR3 region has the DNA TGTGCCAGTAGTATCGACGGGCAGGGTAGCCGGGACCGTCAGTACTTC.

This clonotype has at least ten counts. The chain couples TRBV28 to TRBJ2-7; 10 positions agree with TRBD2. V gave up 2 bases and J gave up 4 bases; unmatched junction bases: 8. The CDR3 spans 16 residues. CDR1 MDHEN and CDR2 SYDVKM come from the germline V gene. The chain's CDR3 is CASSLNPSGSSYEQYF. CDR3 DNA: TGTGCCAGCAGTTTAAACCCTAGCGGGAGTTCTTACGAGCAGTACTTC.

Comment on this clonotype: Its ends do not fully match the called genes, so a read error is possible. The chain has TRBV5-3 and TRBJ1-1; D ambiguous. TRBV5-3 is filed as an ORF, its function uncertain. The CDR3 consists of 14 residues. CDR3: CASSSAKAGPEAFF. DNA for the CDR3: TGTGCCAGCAGCTCGGCCAAAGCGGGTCCTGAAGCTTTCTTT.

Points on this clonotype: The junction departs from the called germline gene at one end, perhaps through a read error. The chain joins TRBV4-2 to TRBJ2-2; D is perhaps TRBD2 (5 bases). This CDR3 comprises 15 residues. Germline V lookup: CDR1 LGHNA, CDR2 YNFKEQ. The DNA for the CDR3 is TGTGCCAGCAGCCAAGATATTAGGAGACCCGGGGAGCTGATTTTT. It specifies CASSQDIRRPGELIF.

Details on this clonotype: Because the CDR3 is missing its conserved closing phenylalanine or tryptophan, this is likely a read error. This chain uses TRBV7-8 with TRBJ2-7, with TRBD1 matching 9 bases. This CDR3 has 15 amino acids. The V gene end was trimmed by 1 base and the J gene end by 2 bases; junction bases not matched to a gene: 3. Looked up from germline, CDR1 is SGHVS and CDR2 is FQNEAQ. The CDR3 loop reads CASSLGGQGAYEQYC. The CDR3 DNA is TGTGCCAGCAGCTTAGGGGGACAGGGAGCCTACGAGCAGTACTGC.